One and the same sample provided the 3 T cell receptor beta chains below, sequenced in a study of control samples from healthy donors and cancer patients (TCRdb year 2020). The receptor library was made with the immunoSEQ multiplex PCR assay. Not all clones reach the TCRdb copy of this immuneACCESS table, which keeps in-frame sequences only. Checked studies attribute under half of the gap to unresolved V genes and leave the rest unexplained. For this sample there are about 150,000 clones; 90% to 95% appear just once. The ten top clones hold 5% to 6.5% of the sample. The sample was blood. The receptors come from a man aged 40-49 years in good health.

V and J are TRBV9 and TRBJ2-1; weak D call: TRBD1 (6 bases). CDR1 and CDR2 from the germline V gene are SGDLS and YYNGEE. This CDR3 region has 16 residues. V was shortened by 2 bases and J by 4 bases, with 16 bases between the two germline ends. For the CDR3, the DNA is TGTGCCAGCAGCGTCTTGGCAGGGGCTACGTACAATGAGCAGTTCTTC. Translated, it gives CASSVLAGATYNEQFF.

This rearrangement joins TRBV19 to TRBJ2-3; TRBD1 is a possible D gene (7 bases). The CDR3 has 15 amino acids. V was shortened by 10 bases and J by 3 bases, with 20 bases between the two germline ends. In germline, CDR1 is LNHDA, CDR2 SQIVND (reference sequence). Here the CDR3 reads CATHRGQGVTDTQYF. CDR3 DNA: TGTGCCACCCACCGGGGGCAGGGGGTAACAGATACGCAGTATTTT.

The chain combines TRBV5-1 with TRBJ1-1; 7 bases line up with TRBD1. Germline values: CDR1 SGHRS, CDR2 YFSETQ. This CDR3 spans 15 amino acids. The junction had 7 bases not matched to a gene; V was cut back by 4 bases and J by 1 base. The CDR3 is CASSRNSGGNTEAFF. CDR3 nucleotide sequence: TGCGCCAGCAGCAGGAACTCAGGGGGGAACACTGAAGCTTTCTTT.